These 3 T cell receptor beta chains were sequenced from one sample in a study of T cells in localized non-small cell lung cancer. The protocol was immunoSEQ multiplex PCR, while the TCRdb copy is restricted to in-frame clones and leaves out a portion. Of around 21,000 clones listed, roughly 84% are singletons. This sample comprised peripheral blood, obtained before any cancer treatment. All receptors derive from a man between 35 and 75 years old with stage I lung adenocarcinoma.

The chain recombines TRBV2 with TRBJ1-4, with D unresolved. Germline V gives CDR1 SNHLY, CDR2 FYNNEI. V shed 1 base and J shed 5 bases, with 11 bases lying between them. The CDR3 contains 15 residues. CDR3 nucleotides: TGTGCCAGCAGTGAAGGGAGCGCGGCAAATGAAAAACTGTTTTTT. Its translation: CASSEGSAANEKLFF.

The V call is TRBV4-3, the J call TRBJ1-2, with 8 bases identical to TRBD1. The CDR3 is 15 amino acids. V gave up 5 bases and J gave up 6 bases; unmatched junction bases: 11. Looked up from germline, CDR1 is LGHNA and CDR2 is YSLEER. The CDR3 coding sequence is TGCGCCAGCAGCTATACAAGCGGGACAGGCGATGGCTACACCTTC. Translation: CASSYTSGTGDGYTF.

The chain joins TRBV14 to TRBJ2-7; D gene uncertain. V was cut by 2 bases and J by 1 base, with 24 bases left in between. Germline CDR1 is SGHDN and CDR2 is FVKESK. This CDR3 has 19 residues. CDR3 loop: CASSQFGWGGADGSYEQYF. As DNA, the CDR3 is TGTGCCAGCAGCCAATTCGGATGGGGTGGCGCCGACGGTTCCTACGAGCAGTACTTC. The whole variable domain, remainder taken from reference TRBV14 and TRBJ2-7, is EAGVTQFPSHSVIEKGQTVTLRCDPISGHDNLYWYRRVMGKEIKFLLHFVKESKQDESGMPNNRFLAERTGGTYSTLKVQPAELEDSGVYFCASSQFGWGGADGSYEQYFGPGTRLTVT.